This T cell receptor beta chain was found in a study of blood T cell repertoires in COVID-19 (dated by TCRdb to 2020 to 2021). For the wider study: The collaborator samples originated in the United States, Italy and Spain and spanned the acute and convalescent phases of COVID-19. HLA class I and class II types, where available, came from metadata supplied by the sample provider rather than from assay-based typing. A freely available public database, intended as a resource for researchers studying the immune response to SARS-CoV-2, is where the repertoires were released. Deeply sampled blood TCRbeta repertoires from subjects exposed to, actively infected with, or recovered from COVID-19 were included in the dataset. Sample metadata almost always included a de-identified subject ID, COVID-19 status, age in years and sex. The samples were drawn from the first 160 participants of the ongoing ImmuneRACE study and from 1,254 subjects provided by 6 global collaborators. The material from the prospective study consisted of cDNA or gDNA derived from T cells, B-cell-depleted T cells, or PBMCs. Overall study results and their limits: How much clinical and demographic metadata was included differed by source and by participant, and the metadata was provided uncurated.

Whole blood was collected in K2EDTA tubes by collaborating institutions according to the institutions' own protocols. For TCRbeta analysis, collaborator samples were shipped as frozen whole blood, as isolated PBMCs, or as DNA extracted from either sample type. This clone was counted between two and nine times. The target of this receptor is not known. No much larger clone exists at a distance of one base, and base qualities are not known. The immunoSEQ Assay, a bias-controlled multiplex PCR, was used to amplify TCRbeta CDR3 regions from genomic DNA. For the original study's pipeline: The number of nucleated cells in each sample was estimated from the amplification of reference gene primers within the assay. To quantify the absolute abundance of each unique TCRbeta CDR3 rearrangement, sequence reads were collapsed and filtered. For each sample, productive Simpson clonality was calculated as the square root of Simpson's diversity index across productive rearrangements. TCRdb took over this immuneACCESS table, retaining in-frame rearrangements with V and J assigned. Such tables are incomplete; in checked studies, under half of the missing clones stem from an unresolved V gene, and the remainder is unexplained. The DNA gave D and trimming, while V, J and clone size come from that table. This sample lists approximately 210,000 clones; over 80% were detected once. Approximately 5% of the sample belongs to the ten largest clones.

Germline trimming: 4 bases from V, 5 bases from J; junction bases outside gene matches: 8. The CDR3 spans 15 residues, from the cysteine through the phenylalanine. The DNA shown is the 45-base CDR3, in frame from base 1. As encoded in the germline V gene (reference sequence), CDR1 is SGHNT while CDR2 is YYREEE. The chain is assembled from TRBV5-4 and TRBJ2-5, and 10 bases in between align with TRBD1. The specimen sequenced was peripheral blood. This receptor was taken from a human donor in a cohort sampled during active COVID-19. The nucleotides are TGTGCCAGCAGCCCATCGACAGGGGGCGGGGAGACCCAGTACTTC. Its amino acids are CASSPSTGGGETQYF.